The rows below give T cell receptor beta chains drawn from one sample of a study of T cell changes during pregnancy in multiple sclerosis. The table came from immunoSEQ multiplex PCR; TCRdb's copy has only in-frame clones and leaves some out. The repertoire has roughly 43,000 clones, roughly 87% of them found once; the top ten carry approximately 1%. This specimen was CD4+ T cells from peripheral blood mononuclear cells, taken after pregnancy. The receptors stem from a female donor with multiple sclerosis, enrolled in a pregnancy study. The CDR3 runs from the conserved cysteine through the conserved F or W. D genes are given only for firm matches. Some rows have no size entry. The others give once, few or many, or a class for an expanded clone.

D gene: NA; V gene: TRBV4-3; clone size: NA; J gene: TRBJ2-2; CDR3 DNA: TGCGCCAGCAGCCAAGACGCGAGATTTGCCGGGGAGCTGTTTTTT; CDR3 protein: CASSQDARFAGELFF
D gene: TRBD1; V gene: TRBV27; clone size: few; J gene: TRBJ1-2; CDR3 DNA: TGTGCCAGCAGTTTAGGAGGACAGGGGTCAGCAGGCTACACCTTC; CDR3 protein: CASSLGGQGSAGYTF
D gene: NA; V gene: TRBV2; clone size: NA; J gene: TRBJ2-4; CDR3 DNA: TGTGCCAGCAGTGGTCAGGAAGGGGACATTCAGTACTTC; CDR3 protein: CASSGQEGDIQYF
D gene: NA; V gene: TRBV28; clone size: NA; J gene: TRBJ1-2; CDR3 DNA: TGTGCCAGCAGTTCAACGCCAGGGAACTATGGCTACACCTTC; CDR3 protein: CASSSTPGNYGYTF
D gene: TRBD1; V gene: TRBV19; clone size: NA; J gene: TRBJ1-3; CDR3 DNA: TGTGCCAGTAGTATTTCAGGGGGATCTGGAAACACCATATATTTT; CDR3 protein: CASSISGGSGNTIYF
D gene: TRBD1; V gene: TRBV28; clone size: NA; J gene: TRBJ2-6; CDR3 DNA: TGTGCCAGCAGGGGACAGGGGGAACCTGGGGCCAACGTCCTGACTTTC; CDR3 protein: CASRGQGEPGANVLTF
D gene: NA; V gene: TRBV5-1; clone size: NA; J gene: TRBJ2-2; CDR3 DNA: TGCGCCAGCAGCTTGTCCGCCGGGGGAAACACCGGGGAGCTGTTTTTT; CDR3 protein: CASSLSAGGNTGELFF
D gene: NA; V gene: TRBV5-1; clone size: NA; J gene: TRBJ2-3; CDR3 DNA: TGCGCCAGCAGCTTTCAAGGTAGCGGCACAGATACGCAGTATTTT; CDR3 protein: CASSFQGSGTDTQYF
D gene: TRBD2; V gene: TRBV25-1; clone size: NA; J gene: TRBJ2-1; CDR3 DNA: TGTGCCAGCAGTGAATTTTCTAGCGGTTTCTCCTACAATGAGCAGTTCTTC; CDR3 protein: CASSEFSSGFSYNEQFF
D gene: TRBD2; V gene: TRBV4-1; clone size: once; J gene: TRBJ2-2; CDR3 DNA: TGCGCCAGCAGCCAAGTTCGCCTGGCGGGGGCCGGGGAGCTGTTTTTT; CDR3 protein: CASSQVRLAGAGELFF
D gene: NA; V gene: TRBV4-2; clone size: NA; J gene: TRBJ2-1; CDR3 DNA: TGTGCCAGCAGCCAAGATGGCAGGGTAGGCAATGAGCAGTTCTTC; CDR3 protein: CASSQDGRVGNEQFF
D gene: NA; V gene: TRBV6-5; clone size: NA; J gene: TRBJ1-1; CDR3 DNA: TGTGCCAGCAGTTACGACTTGAACACTGAAGCTTTCTTT; CDR3 protein: CASSYDLNTEAFF
D gene: NA; V gene: TRBV14; clone size: NA; J gene: TRBJ1-1; CDR3 DNA: TGTGCCAGCAAAGTTCCGGGGAGTTTGAACACTGAAGCTTTCTTT; CDR3 protein: CASKVPGSLNTEAFF
D gene: NA; V gene: TRBV25-1; clone size: NA; J gene: TRBJ1-5; CDR3 DNA: TGTGCCAGCAGTGATGGGTACGGGAATAGCAATCAGCCCCAGCATTTT; CDR3 protein: CASSDGYGNSNQPQHF
D gene: TRBD1; V gene: TRBV28; clone size: NA; J gene: TRBJ1-5; CDR3 DNA: TGTGCCAGCAGCCCGGGACAGTGGTTTGACAGCAATCAGCCCCAGCATTTT; CDR3 protein: CASSPGQWFDSNQPQHF
D gene: NA; V gene: TRBV4-2; clone size: NA; J gene: TRBJ2-5; CDR3 DNA: TGTGCCAGCAGCCCGGGCCAAGAGACCCAGTACTTC; CDR3 protein: CASSPGQETQYF
D gene: NA; V gene: TRBV27; clone size: NA; J gene: TRBJ1-1; CDR3 DNA: TGTGCCAGCAGTTTCAACAGGTTGAACACTGAAGCTTTCTTT; CDR3 protein: CASSFNRLNTEAFF
D gene: NA; V gene: TRBV30; clone size: NA; J gene: TRBJ1-1; CDR3 DNA: TGTGCCTGGACCCCGAGAGGGGGTGACACTGAAGCTTTCTTT; CDR3 protein: CAWTPRGGDTEAFF
D gene: TRBD1; V gene: TRBV6-5; clone size: NA; J gene: TRBJ1-5; CDR3 DNA: TGTGCCAGCAGTTCTTCCGGGACAGGGAGACAGCCCCAGCATTTT; CDR3 protein: CASSSSGTGRQPQHF
D gene: TRBD1; V gene: TRBV6-5; clone size: NA; J gene: TRBJ1-2; CDR3 DNA: TGTGCCAGCAGTCCGCCGACAGGGGCCTATGGCTACACCTTC; CDR3 protein: CASSPPTGAYGYTF
D gene: NA; V gene: TRBV21-1; clone size: NA; J gene: TRBJ2-5; CDR3 DNA: TGTGCCAGCACCAAAAGGGTACCAAGACTACGGGCGGCAGAGACCCAGTACTTC; CDR3 protein: CASTKRVPRLRAAETQYF
D gene: NA; V gene: TRBV7-9; clone size: NA; J gene: TRBJ1-2; CDR3 DNA: TGTGCCAGCAGCTTAGTACAGGCGAACTATGGCTACACCTTC; CDR3 protein: CASSLVQANYGYTF
D gene: NA; V gene: TRBV29-1; clone size: NA; J gene: TRBJ2-6; CDR3 DNA: TGCAGCGTTCGATCCTCAGGGATAGCTGGGGCCAACGTCCTGACTTTC; CDR3 protein: CSVRSSGIAGANVLTF
D gene: TRBD2; V gene: TRBV18; clone size: NA; J gene: TRBJ2-3; CDR3 DNA: TGTGCCAGCTCACTTAGCGGGGAGTTTACAGATACGCAGTATTTT; CDR3 protein: CASSLSGEFTDTQYF
D gene: TRBD2; V gene: TRBV28; clone size: NA; J gene: TRBJ2-7; CDR3 DNA: TGTGCCAGCCCTCCCCTTAATAGCGGGAACTCCTACGAGCAGTACTTC; CDR3 protein: CASPPLNSGNSYEQYF
D gene: NA; V gene: TRBV5-1; clone size: once; J gene: TRBJ1-5; CDR3 DNA: TGCGCCAGCAGCTTGGATGGAGGGTCGGGCAATCAGCCCCAGCATTTT; CDR3 protein: CASSLDGGSGNQPQHF
D gene: TRBD1; V gene: TRBV19; clone size: few; J gene: TRBJ2-3; CDR3 DNA: TGTGCCAGTAGTGGATGGGGAACAGGGGAAGATACGCAGTATTTT; CDR3 protein: CASSGWGTGEDTQYF
D gene: TRBD2; V gene: TRBV30; clone size: NA; J gene: TRBJ2-5; CDR3 DNA: TGTGCCTGGAGTGGCGGGGGAACTCAAGAGACCCAGTACTTC; CDR3 protein: CAWSGGGTQETQYF
D gene: TRBD2; V gene: TRBV4-3; clone size: NA; J gene: TRBJ2-3; CDR3 DNA: TGCGCCAGCAGCCAAGATTTCGGCGCGGGAGTTCAGTCGGATACGCAGTATTTT; CDR3 protein: CASSQDFGAGVQSDTQYF
D gene: TRBD2; V gene: TRBV7-9; clone size: NA; J gene: TRBJ2-3; CDR3 DNA: TGTGCCAGCAGCTTAGGGCTGGGTCGCGGGAGAATCACAGATACGCAGTATTTT; CDR3 protein: CASSLGLGRGRITDTQYF
D gene: TRBD2; V gene: TRBV6-4; clone size: NA; J gene: TRBJ2-1; CDR3 DNA: TGTGCCAGCAGTGACTCGGCGGGAGGGCCCAATGAGCAGTTCTTC; CDR3 protein: CASSDSAGGPNEQFF
D gene: NA; V gene: TRBV28; clone size: NA; J gene: TRBJ1-1; CDR3 DNA: TGTGCCAGCAGTTTATTCGCTGTGGGGGGGGGTGGGACTGAAGCTTTCTTT; CDR3 protein: CASSLFAVGGGGTEAFF
D gene: NA; V gene: TRBV9; clone size: NA; J gene: TRBJ1-3; CDR3 DNA: TGTGCCAGCAGCTCCAGGGAGGGTCAATCCATATATTTT; CDR3 protein: CASSSREGQSIYF
D gene: TRBD1; V gene: TRBV18; clone size: NA; J gene: TRBJ2-5; CDR3 DNA: TGTGCCAGCTCACCATCCAGGGGGCAAGAGACCCAGTACTTC; CDR3 protein: CASSPSRGQETQYF
D gene: NA; V gene: TRBV19; clone size: NA; J gene: TRBJ2-1; CDR3 DNA: TGTGCCAGTACAGGCTCCTACAATGAGCAGTTCTTC; CDR3 protein: CASTGSYNEQFF
D gene: TRBD1; V gene: TRBV6-6; clone size: NA; J gene: TRBJ2-7; CDR3 DNA: TGTGCCAGCAGCTTCGGGACAGGGAACGAGCAGTACTTC; CDR3 protein: CASSFGTGNEQYF
D gene: NA; V gene: TRBV6-5; clone size: once; J gene: TRBJ1-1; CDR3 DNA: TGTGCCAGCAGTTACTCGTCGGACTCGAAAGCTTTCTTT; CDR3 protein: CASSYSSDSKAFF
D gene: TRBD2; V gene: TRBV30; clone size: NA; J gene: TRBJ2-2; CDR3 DNA: TGTGCCTGGAGAGGTAGCGGGAGCACCGGGGAGCTGTTTTTT; CDR3 protein: CAWRGSGSTGELFF